Below, 16 T cell receptor beta chains from the same sample are listed, as sequenced in a study of T cell responses to AZD1222 COVID-19 vaccine. Generated by immunoSEQ multiplex PCR, the TCRdb table keeps only in-frame clones and is missing some. The data hold 150,000 to 200,000 clones, with around nine tenths observed a single time. This material consisted of peripheral blood, taken 28 days after the second dose of the MenACWY control vaccine. The receptors stem from an adult who received the MenACWY meningococcal vaccine as a control.

The chain recombines TRBV6-5 with TRBJ1-1; D is perhaps TRBD1 (5 bases). V dropped 7 bases and J dropped 0 bases, with 12 bases sitting between them. Germline V gene lookup returns CDR1 MNHEY and CDR2 SVGAGI. The CDR3 extends over 14 amino acids. The CDR3 here is CASTSSGMNTEAFF. The CDR3 DNA follows: TGTGCCAGCACTTCTTCAGGGATGAACACTGAAGCTTTCTTT.

The chain employs TRBV6-1 and TRBJ1-2; a possible D gene is TRBD1 (6 bases). This CDR3 has 15 residues. CDR1 is MNHNS, CDR2 SASEGT, per germline. V lost 0 bases and J 4 bases, leaving 12 bases between the germline ends. This chain's CDR3 is CASSEAQGWGYGYTF. The CDR3 bases are TGTGCCAGCAGTGAAGCGCAGGGGTGGGGCTATGGCTACACCTTC.

The chain employs TRBV5-1 and TRBJ1-6; unclear D gene. V was pared by 0 bases and J by 13 bases, with 11 bases between. Germline CDR1 SGHRS, CDR2 YFSETQ. The CDR3 length is 13 residues. The CDR3 nucleotides read TGCGCCAGCAGCTTGGACACAGCTCTGCCCCTCCACTTT. It yields the protein CASSLDTALPLHF. Full variable domain (missing parts from reference TRBV5-1 and TRBJ1-6): KAGVTQTPRYLIKTRGQQVTLSCSPISGHRSVSWYQQTPGQGLQFLFEYFSETQRNKGNFPGRFSGRQFSNSRSEMNVSTLELGDSALYLCASSLDTALPLHFGNGTRLTVT.

The chain links TRBV7-9 to TRBJ2-5; 7 bases are shared with TRBD2. After removal of 3 bases from V and 4 bases from J, the junction contained 5 bases not matched to a gene. The CDR3 spans 14 residues. Germline values: CDR1 SEHNR, CDR2 FQNEAQ (reference sequence). CDR3 region: CASSFLGGVETQYF. For the CDR3, the DNA is TGTGCCAGCAGCTTCTTGGGAGGGGTAGAGACCCAGTACTTC.

This clone was recorded once. The V call is TRBV11-3, the J call TRBJ2-3; D is possibly TRBD2 (5 bases). The CDR3 loop spans 17 amino acids. Germline CDR1 reads SGHNT; CDR2 reads YENEEA. V was clipped by 1 base and J by 0 bases, with 14 bases between them. CDR3 nucleotides: TGTGCCAGCAGCTTAGCCCCTATAGGCGGGAGCACAGATACGCAGTATTTT. It specifies CASSLAPIGGSTDTQYF.

This clone has just one count. This chain links TRBV6-5 with TRBJ1-1; D is ambiguous. The length of the CDR3 is 15 residues. Per the germline V gene, CDR1 is MNHEY and CDR2 is SVGAGI. The V gene lost 0 bases and the J gene lost 3 bases, with 11 bases spanning the gap. The CDR3 sequence is CASSYSIPGYTEAFF. DNA of the CDR3: TGTGCCAGCAGTTACTCGATTCCCGGTTACACTGAAGCTTTCTTT.

The V call is TRBV13, the J call TRBJ2-3; D is perhaps TRBD2 (6 bases). V was pared by 8 bases and J by 0 bases, with 9 bases between. The germline CDR1 and CDR2 sequences are PRHDT and FYEKMQ (reference sequence). The CDR3 has 13 residues. CDR3 loop: CASGGWSTDTQYF. As DNA, the CDR3 is TGTGCCAGCGGGGGGTGGAGCACAGATACGCAGTATTTT.

The chain links TRBV14 to TRBJ1-1; D not certain. V gave up 5 bases and J gave up 4 bases, with 11 bases separating them. This CDR3 comprises 13 residues. From germline, CDR1 is SGHDN and CDR2 FVKESK. The CDR3 protein is CASSLGLSTEAFF. The CDR3 DNA sequence: TGTGCCAGCAGCTTAGGACTGAGCACTGAAGCTTTCTTT.

The chain uses TRBV3-1 (or the pseudogene TRBV3-2) and TRBJ2-2; 8 bases line up with TRBD2. The CDR3 extends over 16 amino acids. J was trimmed by 5 bases and V by 6 bases; bases with no gene match: 11. Germline values: CDR1 LGHDT, CDR2 YNNKEL (reference sequence). The CDR3: CASRPPIAGITGELFF. CDR3 sequence (DNA): TGTGCCAGCAGGCCCCCGATAGCGGGAATTACCGGGGAGCTGTTTTTT.

V gene TRBV3-1 (or the pseudogene TRBV3-2) combines with J gene TRBJ1-6; a weak D match, TRBD1 (6 bases). This CDR3 contains 13 residues. The V and J ends lost 4 bases and 15 bases respectively, with 16 bases between them. From germline, CDR1 is LGHDT and CDR2 YNNKEL (reference sequence). The CDR3 DNA reads TGTGCCAGCAGCCGTGGGGAACTAGGGGGCCTCCACTTT. Its translation is CASSRGELGGLHF.

The chain combines TRBV11-3 with TRBJ2-1; perhaps TRBD2 as D (6 bases). The CDR3 covers 13 residues. Germline V gene lookup returns CDR1 SGHNT and CDR2 YENEEA. The V and J ends lost 3 bases and 4 bases respectively, with 7 bases between them. DNA of the CDR3: TGTGCCAGCAGCTTGGGACTTTACAATGAGCAGTTCTTC. Translation gives CASSLGLYNEQFF. The variable domain in full, with the rest retrieved from reference TRBV11-3 and TRBJ2-1, is EAGVVQSPRYKIIEKKQPVAFWCNPISGHNTLYWYLQNLGQGPELLIRYENEEAVDDSQLPKDRFSAERLKGVDSTLKIQPAELGDSAVYLCASSLGLYNEQFFGPGTRLTVL.

V gene TRBV6-2 or TRBV6-3 combines with J gene TRBJ2-7, with 9 bases aligning to TRBD2. The CDR3 sequence is 16 residues long. The ends lost 0 bases at V and 1 base at J; junction bases unmatched: 4. Germline CDR1 and CDR2: MNHEY and SVGEGT. The CDR3, as DNA: TGTGCCAGCAGTTACTCCCACCTAGCGGGATCCTACGAGCAGTACTTC. Its translation is CASSYSHLAGSYEQYF.

The genes are TRBV11-2 and TRBJ2-6, with no clear D. Germline CDR1 is SGHAT and CDR2 is FQNNGV. V dropped 4 bases and J dropped 0 bases, with 10 bases sitting between them. The CDR3 totals 16 residues. CDR3 DNA: TGTGCCAGCAGCTGGTTTTTGACCTCTGGGGCCAACGTCCTGACTTTC. Protein: CASSWFLTSGANVLTF.

The chain combines TRBV27 with TRBJ2-2; 10 bases align to TRBD2. Germline loops: CDR1 MNHEY, CDR2 SMNVEV (reference sequence). The CDR3 covers 15 residues. J lost 6 bases, V lost 2 bases, and 3 bases had no gene match. The CDR3 nucleotides read TGTGCCAGCAGTTTACTAGCGGGAGCCGCCGGGGAGCTGTTTTTT. It yields the protein CASSLLAGAAGELFF.

The V call is TRBV7-2, the J call TRBJ1-6; D gene ambiguous. The CDR3 has 13 amino acids. V was pared by 6 bases and J by 10 bases, with 13 bases between. Germline V gene lookup returns CDR1 SGHTA and CDR2 FQGNSA. Written as DNA, the CDR3 is TGTGCCAGCAGTCGAGGGATCGGGTCACCCCTCCACTTT. It translates to CASSRGIGSPLHF.

The chain links TRBV6-6 to TRBJ1-1; D is uncertain. Germline lookup yields CDR1 MNHNY and CDR2 SVGAGI (reference sequence). CDR3 size: 10 residues. Trimming left V 8 bases short and J 8 bases short, with 9 bases between. The CDR3 nucleotides read TGTGCCAGCGGCTCCATAGAAGCTTTCTTT. This sequence encodes CASGSIEAFF.